The present T cell receptor (beta chain) was sequenced within a study of CD8 T cells in Susac syndrome. The multiple sclerosis control group comprised treatment-naive patients with stable or active relapsing-remitting disease. The CDR3 totals 16 residues. V was pared by 3 bases and J by 4 bases, with 6 bases of the junction left unmatched. Germline V gene data show CDR1 as ENHRY and CDR2 as SYGVKD. When the RNA was reverse transcribed, random hexamers were used with an input of roughly 0.45 to 1 ug. Amplification of TCR beta CDR3 spanned 54 Vbeta and 13 Jbeta via immunoSEQ multiplex PCR. TCRdb re-called the immunoSEQ multiplex PCR reads with MiXCR, one entry per CDR3 protein. The table includes about 280,000 distinct CDR3 sequences, 85% detected once.

The TCR comes from a human donor with multiple sclerosis. V and J are TRBV10-3 and TRBJ1-6, with 7 positions matching TRBD1. Sequencing was done on a sample of CD8+ T cells from PBMCs. As DNA, the CDR3 is TGTGCCATCAGTGATACAGGGGACGCTTATAATTCACCCCTCCACTTT. Its protein is CAISDTGDAYNSPLHF.